These 3 T cell receptor beta chains share one sample of origin, sequenced in a study of cytomegalovirus exposure and HLA in healthy donors. The PCR was carried out with 60 Vbeta primers and 13 Jbeta primers. This table comes from immunoSEQ multiplex PCR, and its TCRdb copy is limited to in-frame clones, with some not included. The sample shows fewer than 150,000 clones, roughly 70% of them seen only once. Input material: PBMCs. All receptors derive from a man between 25 and 39 years old in good health and CMV-seronegative.

This chain uses TRBV27 with TRBJ1-2; 9 nucleotides align to TRBD1. The length of the CDR3 is 12 residues. J was trimmed by 7 bases and V by 6 bases; bases with no gene match: 3. CDR1 and CDR2 from the germline V gene are MNHEY and SMNVEV (reference sequence). DNA of the CDR3: TGTGCCAGCAGAAGACAGGGGGGTGGCTACACCTTC. It encodes CASRRQGGGYTF.

J is TRBJ2-7 and V is TRBV29-1, with unresolved D. The V gene lost 0 bases and the J gene lost 1 base, with 4 bases spanning the gap. Germline-derived CDR1 and CDR2 are SQVTM and ANQGSEA. The CDR3 is made up of 12 amino acids. The CDR3 DNA reads as TGCAGCGTTGAAGACTTGTCCTACGAGCAGTACTTC. Its protein product is CSVEDLSYEQYF.

The rearrangement joins TRBV9 to TRBJ1-1; D might be TRBD1 (5 bases). In germline, CDR1 is SGDLS, CDR2 YYNGEE. CDR3 length: 13 residues. The V end was cut by 4 bases, the J end by 7 bases, with 14 bases between. Here the CDR3 reads CASSPYPDSEAFF. CDR3 in DNA: TGTGCCAGCAGCCCTTACCCCGACAGTGAAGCTTTCTTT.